This entry describes one T cell receptor (beta chain). Its cognate antigen is unknown. This record belongs to a study of CD8+ T cells in alopecia areata. cDNA prepared by RNA extraction and subsequent reverse transcription served as the template for sequencing. Only in-frame clones appear in the TCRdb table, and some are missing; sequencing was by immunoSEQ multiplex PCR. The data hold over 150,000 clones, with about 60% observed a single time. The treatment here: oral pan-JAK inhibitor, 5-10 mg twice daily. Study outcomes and limitations: On tofacitinib, scalp and blood still held many of the expanded lesional clones.

Per germline, CDR1 SQVTM and CDR2 ANQGSEA. Trimming left V 4 bases short and J 5 bases short, with 5 bases between. This CDR3 region has 10 residues. Sequencing was performed on CD4+ T cells sorted from blood, taken at week 24, from a patient treated with tofacitinib. The chain carries TRBV29-1 and TRBJ2-5; D is unclear. This receptor was taken from a human donor with alopecia areata. The chain's CDR3 is CSVVEETQYF. The DNA of the CDR3 is TGCAGCGTTGTCGAGGAGACCCAGTACTTC.